This TCR beta chain was observed in a study of Ad26.COV2.S vaccination and SARS-CoV-2 variants. Study background: COV1001, an Ad26.COV2.S trial, supplied this vaccine-arm donor. Each vaccinee took Ad26.COV2.S intramuscularly, once or twice 56 days apart.

Concerning this clone: Its antigen is unknown.

Treatment: 19 received Ad26.COV2.S at low or high dose, single or two shots; about 5 received placebo; per-sample allocation not given. All samples were drawn on day 63, counting from the first vaccine or placebo injection. Generated by immunoSEQ multiplex PCR, the TCRdb table keeps only in-frame clones and is missing some. The data contain under 550,000 clones, more than 80% of them seen just once; the ten biggest clones take up 10% to 15%. Study-wide results and limits: Total responses of T cells may have been underestimated by the analyses of TCR breadth and depth.

V was clipped by 1 base and J by 14 bases; unmatched bases: 3. Germline CDR1 MDHEN, CDR2 SYDVKM. This CDR3 is 12 amino acids long. The V call is TRBV28, the J call TRBJ2-1, with TRBD2 matching 9 bases. This receptor was obtained from a person between 18 and 59 years old who received the Ad26.COV2.S COVID-19 vaccine or a placebo. The sample was peripheral blood, taken in a trial of Ad26.COV2.S vaccine versus placebo. CDR3 protein: CASSLFAGGKFF. The CDR3 coding sequence is TGTGCCAGCAGTTTATTCGCGGGAGGGAAGTTCTTC. The full variable domain, in which reference TRBV28 and TRBJ2-1 provide the parts outside the CDR3, is DVKVTQSSRYLVKRTGEKVFLECVQDMDHENMFWYRQDPGLGLRLIYFSYDVKMKEKGDIPEGYSVSREKKERFSLILESASTNQTSMYLCASSLFAGGKFFGPGTRLTVL.